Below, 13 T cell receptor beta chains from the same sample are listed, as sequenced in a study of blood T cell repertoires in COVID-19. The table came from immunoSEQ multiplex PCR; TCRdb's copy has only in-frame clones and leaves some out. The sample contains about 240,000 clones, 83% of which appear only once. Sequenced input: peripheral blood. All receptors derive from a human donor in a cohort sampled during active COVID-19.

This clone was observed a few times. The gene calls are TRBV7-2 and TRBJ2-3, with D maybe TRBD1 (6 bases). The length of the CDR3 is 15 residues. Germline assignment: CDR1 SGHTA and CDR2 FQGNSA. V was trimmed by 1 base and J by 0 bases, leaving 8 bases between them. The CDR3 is CASSLVGTSTDTQYF. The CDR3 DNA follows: TGTGCCAGCAGCTTAGTGGGGACAAGCACAGATACGCAGTATTTT.

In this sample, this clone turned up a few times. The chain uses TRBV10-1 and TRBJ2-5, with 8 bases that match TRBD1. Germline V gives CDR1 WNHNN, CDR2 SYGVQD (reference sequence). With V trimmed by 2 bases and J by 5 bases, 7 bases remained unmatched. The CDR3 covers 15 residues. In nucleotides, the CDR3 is TGCGCCAGCAGTGAGAGGGCAGGGGGCGGGGAGACCCAGTACTTC. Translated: CASSERAGGGETQYF.

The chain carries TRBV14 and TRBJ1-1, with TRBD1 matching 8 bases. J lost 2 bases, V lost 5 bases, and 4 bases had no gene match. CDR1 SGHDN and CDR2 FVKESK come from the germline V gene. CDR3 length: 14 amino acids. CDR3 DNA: TGTGCCAGCAGCGGACAGGGCGAAAACACTGAAGCTTTCTTT. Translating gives CASSGQGENTEAFF. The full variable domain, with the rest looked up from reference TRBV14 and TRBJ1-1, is EAGVTQFPSHSVIEKGQTVTLRCDPISGHDNLYWYRRVMGKEIKFLLHFVKESKQDESGMPNNRFLAERTGGTYSTLKVQPAELEDSGVYFCASSGQGENTEAFFGQGTRLTVV.

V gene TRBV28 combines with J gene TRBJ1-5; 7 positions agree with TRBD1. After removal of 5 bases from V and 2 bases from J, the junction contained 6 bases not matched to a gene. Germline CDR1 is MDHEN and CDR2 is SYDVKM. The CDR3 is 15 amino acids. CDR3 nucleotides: TGTGCCAGCAGTAAACAGGGGATTCGCAATCAGCCCCAGCATTTT. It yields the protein CASSKQGIRNQPQHF. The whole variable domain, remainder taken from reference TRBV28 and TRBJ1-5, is DVKVTQSSRYLVKRTGEKVFLECVQDMDHENMFWYRQDPGLGLRLIYFSYDVKMKEKGDIPEGYSVSREKKERFSLILESASTNQTSMYLCASSKQGIRNQPQHFGDGTRLSIL.

The CDR3 DNA is TGTGCCAGCAGATTAATAGGCGGGGCCACCTACAATGAGCAGTTCTTC. It encodes CASRLIGGATYNEQFF. The V gene is TRBV11-2, the J gene TRBJ2-1, with a possible D match to TRBD2 (6 bases). V was cut by 6 bases and J by 2 bases, with 17 bases left in between. CDR1 is SGHAT, CDR2 FQNNGV, per germline. This CDR3 is 16 amino acids long.

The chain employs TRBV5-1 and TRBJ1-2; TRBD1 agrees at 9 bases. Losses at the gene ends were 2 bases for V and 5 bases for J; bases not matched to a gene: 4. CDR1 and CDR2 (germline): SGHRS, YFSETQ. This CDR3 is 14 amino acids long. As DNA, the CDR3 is TGCGCCAGCAGCTTTAATGGACAGGGGTATGGCTACACCTTC. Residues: CASSFNGQGYGYTF.

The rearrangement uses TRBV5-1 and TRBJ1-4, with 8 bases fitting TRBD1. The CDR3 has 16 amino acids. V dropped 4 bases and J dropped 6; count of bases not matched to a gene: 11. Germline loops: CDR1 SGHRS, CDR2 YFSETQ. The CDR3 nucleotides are TGCGCCAGCAGCGCTCCCCAGGGGGCGGGTGATGAAAAACTGTTTTTT. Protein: CASSAPQGAGDEKLFF.

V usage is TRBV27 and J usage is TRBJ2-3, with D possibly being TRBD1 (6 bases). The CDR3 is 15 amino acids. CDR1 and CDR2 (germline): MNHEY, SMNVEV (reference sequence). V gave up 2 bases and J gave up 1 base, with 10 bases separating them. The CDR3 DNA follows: TGTGCCAGCAGTTTAGGGGCAGGGGGCACAGATACGCAGTATTTT. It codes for CASSLGAGGTDTQYF.

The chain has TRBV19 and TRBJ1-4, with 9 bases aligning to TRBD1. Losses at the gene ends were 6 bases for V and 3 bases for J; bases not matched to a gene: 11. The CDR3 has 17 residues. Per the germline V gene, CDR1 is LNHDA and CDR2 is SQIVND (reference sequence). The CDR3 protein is CASRRLTGGWANEKLFF. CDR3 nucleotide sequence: TGTGCCAGTAGAAGGTTGACAGGGGGTTGGGCTAATGAAAAACTGTTTTTT.

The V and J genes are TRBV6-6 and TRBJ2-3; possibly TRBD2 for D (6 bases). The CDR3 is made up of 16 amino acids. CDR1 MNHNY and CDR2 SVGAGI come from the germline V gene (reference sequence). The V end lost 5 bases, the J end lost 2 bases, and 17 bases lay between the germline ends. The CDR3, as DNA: TGTGCCAGCAGTCCGCCGGGACTCCTGTTCACAGATACGCAGTATTTT. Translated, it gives CASSPPGLLFTDTQYF.

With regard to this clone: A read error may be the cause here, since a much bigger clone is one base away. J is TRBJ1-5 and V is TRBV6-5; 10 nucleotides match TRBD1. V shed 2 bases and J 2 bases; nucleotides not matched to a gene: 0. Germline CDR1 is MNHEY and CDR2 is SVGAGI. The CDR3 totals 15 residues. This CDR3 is CASSYGTGGNQPQHF. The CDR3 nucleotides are TGTGCCAGCAGTTACGGGACAGGGGGCAATCAGCCCCAGCATTTT.

CDR3 region: CASSLGIQGDYGYTF. The CDR3 region has the DNA TGCGCCAGCAGCTTGGGGATCCAGGGGGACTATGGCTACACCTTC. This rearrangement joins TRBV5-1 to TRBJ1-2; TRBD1 agrees at 7 bases. Germline-derived CDR1 and CDR2 are SGHRS and YFSETQ. The CDR3 loop spans 15 amino acids. V gave up 0 bases and J gave up 3 bases; unmatched junction bases: 5.

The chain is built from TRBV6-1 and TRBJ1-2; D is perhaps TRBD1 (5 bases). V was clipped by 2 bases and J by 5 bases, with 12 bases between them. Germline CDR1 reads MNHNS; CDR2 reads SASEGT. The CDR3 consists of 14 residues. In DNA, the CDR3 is TGTGCCAGCAGTGAACCGGGGGAACAGTATGGCTACACCTTC. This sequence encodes CASSEPGEQYGYTF.